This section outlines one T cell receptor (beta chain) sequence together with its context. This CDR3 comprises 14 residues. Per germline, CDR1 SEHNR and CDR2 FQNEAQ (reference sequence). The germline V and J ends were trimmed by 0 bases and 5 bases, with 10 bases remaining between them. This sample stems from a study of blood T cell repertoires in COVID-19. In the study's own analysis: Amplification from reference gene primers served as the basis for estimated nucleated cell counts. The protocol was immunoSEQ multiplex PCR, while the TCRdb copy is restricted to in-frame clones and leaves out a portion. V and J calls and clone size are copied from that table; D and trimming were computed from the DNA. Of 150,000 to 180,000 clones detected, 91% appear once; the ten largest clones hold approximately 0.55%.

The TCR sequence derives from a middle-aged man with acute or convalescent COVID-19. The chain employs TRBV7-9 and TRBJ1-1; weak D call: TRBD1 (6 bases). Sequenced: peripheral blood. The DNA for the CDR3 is TGTGCCAGCAGCTTAGCGATCAGGGGAACTGAAGCTTTCTTT. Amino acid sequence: CASSLAIRGTEAFF.